This T cell receptor beta chain was recorded in a study of monozygotic twins with inflammatory bowel disease. The CDR3 has 12 amino acids. Germline CDR1 is SGHRS and CDR2 is YFSETQ. No DNA is given; TCRdb re-called the 5' RACE reads and lists each CDR3 protein once. There are approximately 330,000 distinct CDR3 sequences in the sample, with approximately 2% held by the top ten. The J gene is TRBJ2-7, the V gene TRBV5-1; TCRdb proposes TRBD1, but this gene call is untestable without DNA. Sequencing was performed on blood. This TCR was sampled from a human donor with ulcerative colitis or Crohn's disease, or a healthy co-twin of an affected twin (not recorded which). This CDR3 reads CASSLGGGEQYF.